This entry describes one T cell receptor beta chain. Investigators performed immunoSEQ version v3.0 at survey level. Assay used: immunoSEQ multiplex PCR; TCRdb lists only in-frame clones, some missing. Of tens of thousands of clones in the sample, 75% to 95% were seen once. The sample is drawn from a study of long-term antiretroviral therapy in people with HIV. Sequencing was performed on unsorted PBMCs, taken just over 5 years after starting antiretroviral therapy. The receptor was isolated from a woman aged 40 to 50 with HIV.

The CDR3 bases are TGTGCCAGCAGCTTAGCGATTCGGGGCATTGAGCAGTTCTTC. It is translated as CASSLAIRGIEQFF. The chain is built from TRBV7-9 and TRBJ2-1, with D perhaps being TRBD1 or TRBD2 (5 bases each). V lost 0 bases and J 9 bases, leaving 12 bases between the germline ends. Germline V CDR1 and CDR2: SEHNR, FQNEAQ (reference sequence). CDR3 length: 14 amino acids.